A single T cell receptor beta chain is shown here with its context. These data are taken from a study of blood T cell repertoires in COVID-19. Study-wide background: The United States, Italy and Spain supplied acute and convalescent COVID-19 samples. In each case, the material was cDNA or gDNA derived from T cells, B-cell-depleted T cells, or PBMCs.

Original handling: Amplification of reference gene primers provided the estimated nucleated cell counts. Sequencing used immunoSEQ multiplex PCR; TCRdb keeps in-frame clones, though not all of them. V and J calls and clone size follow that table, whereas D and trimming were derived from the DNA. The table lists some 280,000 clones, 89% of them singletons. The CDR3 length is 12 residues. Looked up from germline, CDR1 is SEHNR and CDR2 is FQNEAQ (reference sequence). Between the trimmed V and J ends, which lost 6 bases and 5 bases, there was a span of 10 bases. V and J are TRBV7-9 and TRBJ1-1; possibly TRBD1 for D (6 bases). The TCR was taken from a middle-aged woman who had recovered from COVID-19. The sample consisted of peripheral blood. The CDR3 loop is CASSHRATEAFF. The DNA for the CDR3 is TGTGCCAGCAGTCACAGGGCTACTGAAGCTTTCTTT.